The entry below describes one T cell receptor (beta chain). Its antigen is currently unknown. Each person with ophthalmopathy scored at least 3 on the Clinical Activity Score, reached NOSPECS grade 4 or higher, and had been ill under 3 months. These data come from a study of T cells in Graves' hyperthyroidism and ophthalmopathy. The overall study: Blood was drawn when the patient was first diagnosed and still untreated.

Researchers took RNA transcripts and amplified the TCR beta CDR3 regions from them. First-round RT-PCR of the TCR CDR3 relied on the HTBI primer set. Each CDR3 protein gets one entry after TCRdb re-called the multiplex PCR reads with MiXCR. Of 500,000 or so distinct CDR3 sequences in the sample, approximately 16% were seen once. The CDR3 has 13 amino acids. V lost 5 bases to trimming and J lost 0 bases, with 7 bases between them. Germline CDR1 KGHDR, CDR2 SFDVKD. Study-level findings and limits: Blood also contained most expanded thyroid clonotypes above 0.001. Model output signaled ophthalmopathy a median approximately 6 months ahead of onset.

The chain joins TRBV24-1 to TRBJ2-7; TRBD2 might be the D (5 bases). Input material: blood. The clonotype originates from a woman aged 25 to 45 with Graves' ophthalmopathy. CDR3 coding DNA: TGTGCCACCAGTGCCGGGGACTCCTACGAGCAGTACTTC. This encodes CATSAGDSYEQYF.